The 8 T cell receptor beta chains given below trace back to one sample, sequenced in a study of CD8 T cells in Susac syndrome. Random hexamers were used to reverse transcribe the RNA input (roughly 0.5 to 1 ug). MiXCR, run by TCRdb on the immunoSEQ multiplex PCR reads, gives a single entry per CDR3 protein. The sample lists about 66,000 distinct CDR3 sequences, 90% to 95% seen once, with about 0.6% in the top ten. The sequenced sample was CD8+ T cells from PBMCs. These receptors were obtained from a human donor with multiple sclerosis.

The gene calls are TRBV7-2 and TRBJ2-3; TRBD2 aligns across 15 bases. Germline CDR1 SGHTA, CDR2 FQGNSA. The V and J ends lost 4 bases and 5 bases, in that order; junction bases with no gene match: 4. CDR3 size: 16 residues. The CDR3 loop is CASSSPGLAGGDTQYF. The CDR3 DNA reads as TGTGCCAGCAGCTCACCGGGACTAGCGGGAGGAGATACGCAGTATTTT.

The V gene is TRBV10-3, the J gene TRBJ2-1; the D gene is possibly TRBD2 (5 bases). V lost 5 bases and J lost 4, with 18 bases in between. CDR1 and CDR2 (germline): ENHRY, SYGVKD. CDR3 length equals 16 residues. This chain's CDR3 is CAISFNGVGEYNEQFF. Written as DNA, the CDR3 is TGTGCCATCAGTTTCAACGGGGTTGGGGAGTACAATGAGCAGTTCTTC.

The table lists this clonotype with a few counts. V usage is TRBV15 and J usage is TRBJ2-7; D is possibly TRBD1 (6 bases). Trimming stripped 3 bases from V and 2 bases from J, with 11 bases between. The germline V gene has CDR1 LNHNV and CDR2 YYDKDF (reference sequence). The CDR3 runs 14 residues. The CDR3: CATSRGDRTYEQYF. CDR3 DNA sequence: TGTGCCACCAGCAGGGGCGACAGGACCTACGAGCAGTACTTC.

V gene TRBV5-1 combines with J gene TRBJ2-7; the D is unclear. The germline V gene encodes CDR1 SGHRS and CDR2 YFSETQ. This CDR3 is 15 amino acids long. V shed 1 base and J shed 2 bases, with 13 bases lying between them. CDR3 in amino acids: CASSLWASYTYEQYF. CDR3 coding DNA: TGCGCCAGCAGCTTGTGGGCCAGTTATACCTACGAGCAGTACTTC.

V gene TRBV28 combines with J gene TRBJ2-5; 12 bases align to TRBD1. CDR3 size: 15 residues. Germline assignment: CDR1 MDHEN and CDR2 SYDVKM. Trimming at V came to 5 bases and at J to 4 bases, leaving 5 bases not matched to a gene. CDR3 in amino acids: CASSPRDRGRETQYF. The CDR3, as DNA: TGTGCCAGCAGTCCTAGGGACAGGGGGCGAGAGACCCAGTACTTC.

V usage is TRBV21-1 and J usage is TRBJ2-5; no check of the table's D call, TRBD1, against the DNA was made. TRBV21-1 is a pseudogene. CDR3 length: 14 residues. CDR3 sequence: CASSKGGGTETQYF. Written as DNA, the CDR3 is TGTGCCAGCAGCAAAGGGGGCGGAACAGAGACCCAGTACTTC.

The chain uses TRBV7-9 and TRBJ2-7; tentatively, D is TRBD1 (6 bases). CDR1 is SEHNR, CDR2 FQNEAQ, per germline (reference sequence). The CDR3 runs 15 residues. The V end lost 5 bases, the J end lost 2 bases, and 16 bases lay between the germline ends. The CDR3 bases are TGTGCCAGCAGCCCAGGGACACTCGACCCCTACGAGCAGTACTTC. Its translation: CASSPGTLDPYEQYF.

This clonotype was seen just once. The chain joins TRBV4-1 to TRBJ2-1; tentatively, D is TRBD2 (6 bases). The CDR3 has 16 amino acids. Deletions cut 3 bases from V and 7 bases from J, with 19 bases between. Germline V gene lookup returns CDR1 MGHRA and CDR2 YSYEKL. The CDR3 region has the DNA TGCGCCAGCAGCCAGGGGGGAGCTCGGCCGGGGAATGAGCAGTTCTTC. Translated: CASSQGGARPGNEQFF.